This is a list of T cell receptor beta chains from one sample in a study of cytomegalovirus exposure and HLA in healthy donors. Only in-frame clones appear in the TCRdb table, and some are missing; sequencing was by immunoSEQ multiplex PCR. The sample has approximately 110,000 clones; about 78% are singletons. Sequencing input: PBMCs. The receptors come from a woman in her thirties or forties in good health and CMV-seropositive. Each CDR3 is given with its conserved first and last residue. A D gene is named only where the DNA matches it firmly. Rows give clone size only sometimes, using once, few, many, or a class for an expanded clone.

CASSMTDPTITEAFF	TGTGCCAGCAGCATGACTGACCCCACGATCACTGAAGCTTTCTTT	TRBV2	TRBJ1-1	.	few
CASTGARANEKLFF	TGTGCCAGCACAGGGGCGAGGGCTAATGAAAAACTGTTTTTT	TRBV6-5	TRBJ1-4	.	.
CASSVGGEKDTQYF	TGTGCCAGCAGCGTAGGGGGCGAGAAAGATACGCAGTATTTT	TRBV9	TRBJ2-3	.	.
CASSPPGGYEQYF	TGTGCCAGCAGCCCGCCGGGTGGGTACGAGCAGTACTTC	TRBV6-5	TRBJ2-7	.	.
CASSPIMDREAFF	TGTGCCAGCAGTCCCATCATGGACAGGGAGGCTTTCTTT	TRBV2	TRBJ1-1	TRBD1	.
CASSPRRGGLYEQFF	TGTGCCAGCAGCCCCCGCCGGGGGGGCCTGTATGAGCAGTTCTTC	TRBV7-9	TRBJ2-1	TRBD2	.
CASSNNQGGYTF	TGTGCCAGCAGCAACAATCAGGGCGGCTACACCTTC	TRBV7-6	TRBJ1-2	.	.
CASSYRQQSYGYTF	TGTGCCAGCAGTTACAGACAGCAATCCTATGGCTACACCTTC	TRBV6-5	TRBJ1-2	.	.
CSVRRTLGQETQYF	TGCAGCGTTCGGCGGACACTGGGGCAAGAGACCCAGTACTTC	TRBV29-1	TRBJ2-5	.	.
CASSTDRNSPLHF	TGTGCCAGTAGTACAGACAGGAATTCACCCCTCCACTTT	TRBV19	TRBJ1-6	.	.
CASSPERGATLKTQYF	TGTGCCAGCTCACCGGAGCGGGGGGCGACGTTGAAGACCCAGTACTTC	TRBV18	TRBJ2-5	TRBD2	.
CASSLPLAGNDEQFF	TGCGCCAGCAGCCTCCCACTAGCGGGTAACGATGAGCAGTTCTTC	TRBV5-1	TRBJ2-1	TRBD2	.
CASSRRGEGRNEQFF	TGTGCCAGCAGCCGACGGGGGGAGGGGAGGAATGAGCAGTTCTTC	TRBV6-1	TRBJ2-1	TRBD2	few
CASSSRQGARDTQYF	TGTGCCAGCAGCTCCCGACAGGGGGCGAGAGATACGCAGTATTTT	TRBV5-6	TRBJ2-3	TRBD1	few
CASSLYGGAGNTIYF	TGTGCCAGCAGCTTATATGGAGGGGCAGGAAACACCATATATTTT	TRBV7-9	TRBJ1-3	.	few
CASSRGQGNNSPLHF	TGCGCCAGCAGCAGAGGACAGGGGAATAATTCACCCCTCCACTTT	TRBV5-1	TRBJ1-6	TRBD1	.
CASKTAGVSYNEQFF	TGTGCCAGCAAAACGGCGGGGGTTTCCTACAATGAGCAGTTCTTC	TRBV2	TRBJ2-1	TRBD2	few
CATSSTGVDGYTF	TGTGCCACCAGCAGTACAGGGGTGGATGGCTACACCTTC	TRBV15	TRBJ1-2	TRBD1	.
CASSPFWDRLGGGTDTQYF	TGCGCCAGCAGCCCCTTCTGGGACAGGCTTGGCGGTGGCACAGATACGCAGTATTTT	TRBV4-3	TRBJ2-3	TRBD1	.
CASSEGEWNSPLHF	TGTGCCAGCAGTGAAGGGGAGTGGAATTCACCCCTCCACTTT	TRBV6-1	TRBJ1-6	.	few
CASSQVKNYGYTF	TGCGCCAGCAGCCAAGTCAAAAACTATGGCTACACCTTC	TRBV4-3	TRBJ1-2	.	.
CSVERNTEAFF	TGCAGCGTTGAACGGAACACTGAAGCTTTCTTT	TRBV29-1	TRBJ1-1	.	.
CASTGLAGVSSYNEQFF	TGTGCCAGCACGGGACTAGCGGGAGTTAGCTCCTACAATGAGCAGTTCTTC	TRBV7-6	TRBJ2-1	TRBD2	.
CASSPSSGGYNEQFF	TGTGCCAGCTCACCATCCAGCGGGGGCTACAATGAGCAGTTCTTC	TRBV18	TRBJ2-1	TRBD2	.
CASSLGSRLTGELFF	TGTGCCAGCAGCTTAGGTTCGAGGCTCACCGGGGAGCTGTTTTTT	TRBV11-2	TRBJ2-2	.	.
CASTGTNPEAFF	TGTGCCAGCACCGGGACAAACCCTGAAGCTTTCTTT	TRBV2	TRBJ1-1	.	.
CAISEQAGGVKTQYF	TGTGCCATCAGTGAGCAAGCAGGGGGCGTAAAGACCCAGTACTTC	TRBV10-3	TRBJ2-5	TRBD1	few
CASRGEGSTEAFF	TGTGCCAGCCGGGGGGAGGGGTCCACTGAAGCTTTCTTT	TRBV2	TRBJ1-1	.	.
CASSQAGSTGELFF	TGCGCCAGCAGCCAAGCAGGCAGCACCGGGGAGCTGTTTTTT	TRBV4-3	TRBJ2-2	.	once
CASSFRGDEQYF	TGTGCCAGCAGCTTTAGGGGCGACGAGCAGTACTTC	TRBV7-2	TRBJ2-7	.	.
CASSGRRTGDGYTF	TGTGCCAGCAGTGGTAGAAGGACAGGGGACGGCTACACCTTC	TRBV6-1	TRBJ1-2	TRBD1	.
CASSSGENTGELFF	TGTGCCAGCAGTTCCGGAGAGAACACCGGGGAGCTGTTTTTT	TRBV28	TRBJ2-2	.	.
CASSLAGVGAEAFF	TGTGCCAGCAGCTTGGCCGGGGTAGGCGCTGAAGCTTTCTTT	TRBV5-6	TRBJ1-1	.	few
CASSSETGANSPLHF	TGTGCCAGCAGCAGCGAGACAGGGGCCAATTCACCCCTCCACTTT	TRBV9	TRBJ1-6	TRBD1	.
CASSFPGGREQYF	TGCGCCAGCAGCTTCCCCGGGGGGAGGGAGCAGTACTTC	TRBV5-1	TRBJ2-7	TRBD2	few
CASSLGPMRDSYEQYF	TGCGCCAGCAGCTTGGGCCCCATGCGGGACTCCTACGAGCAGTACTTC	TRBV5-1	TRBJ2-7	.	few
CASMLGQGKNIQYF	TGTGCCAGCATGCTGGGACAGGGGAAAAACATTCAGTACTTC	TRBV6-1	TRBJ2-4	TRBD1	few
CASSYGGGARDTQYF	TGTGCCAGCAGTTACGGCGGGGGGGCGAGGGATACGCAGTATTTT	TRBV6-5	TRBJ2-3	TRBD2	.
CAISELGGTNTGELFF	TGTGCCATCAGTGAGTTAGGGGGAACGAACACCGGGGAGCTGTTTTTT	TRBV10-3	TRBJ2-2	.	.
CASSLALRQTNTGELFF	TGTGCCAGCAGCTTAGCGCTTCGTCAGACAAACACCGGGGAGCTGTTTTTT	TRBV7-9	TRBJ2-2	.	.
CASSLGIPGQVPNYGYTF	TGTGCCAGCAGCCTAGGCATACCGGGACAGGTGCCTAACTATGGCTACACCTTC	TRBV14	TRBJ1-2	TRBD1	once
CASSSLRAYSEAFF	TGTGCCAGCAGCTCCCTGAGGGCTTACAGTGAAGCTTTCTTT	TRBV7-2	TRBJ1-1	.	few
CAGKQGAGATEAFF	TGTGCCGGGAAACAGGGGGCGGGGGCCACTGAAGCTTTCTTT	TRBV2	TRBJ1-1	TRBD1	.
CASSSSGTTHNEQFF	TGTGCCAGCAGCTCCTCCGGGACTACCCACAATGAGCAGTTCTTC	TRBV7-2	TRBJ2-1	TRBD2	.
CASALLAGGQYEQFF	TGCGCCAGCGCCTTACTAGCGGGGGGGCAGTATGAGCAGTTCTTC	TRBV5-1	TRBJ2-1	TRBD2	.
CASSLENYNEQFF	TGCGCCAGCAGCCTAGAGAATTACAATGAGCAGTTCTTC	TRBV5-1	TRBJ2-1	.	once
CASSSETLSPLHF	TGCGCCAGCAGCTCGGAGACCCTTTCACCCCTCCACTTT	TRBV5-1	TRBJ1-6	.	few
CASSEEGAGGLGYTF	TGTGCCAGCAGTGAAGAAGGGGCAGGGGGCTTGGGCTACACCTTC	TRBV6-1	TRBJ1-2	TRBD1	.
CASSLTAYEQYF	TGTGCCAGCAGCTTAACGGCCTACGAGCAGTACTTC	TRBV7-9	TRBJ2-7	.	.
CASSSDRGSYNEQFF	TGTGCCAGCAGCTCGGACAGGGGGTCCTACAATGAGCAGTTCTTC	TRBV7-2	TRBJ2-1	TRBD1	.
CATSRPGQGPYNEQFF	TGTGCCACCAGCAGACCGGGACAGGGCCCATACAATGAGCAGTTCTTC	TRBV15	TRBJ2-1	TRBD1	.